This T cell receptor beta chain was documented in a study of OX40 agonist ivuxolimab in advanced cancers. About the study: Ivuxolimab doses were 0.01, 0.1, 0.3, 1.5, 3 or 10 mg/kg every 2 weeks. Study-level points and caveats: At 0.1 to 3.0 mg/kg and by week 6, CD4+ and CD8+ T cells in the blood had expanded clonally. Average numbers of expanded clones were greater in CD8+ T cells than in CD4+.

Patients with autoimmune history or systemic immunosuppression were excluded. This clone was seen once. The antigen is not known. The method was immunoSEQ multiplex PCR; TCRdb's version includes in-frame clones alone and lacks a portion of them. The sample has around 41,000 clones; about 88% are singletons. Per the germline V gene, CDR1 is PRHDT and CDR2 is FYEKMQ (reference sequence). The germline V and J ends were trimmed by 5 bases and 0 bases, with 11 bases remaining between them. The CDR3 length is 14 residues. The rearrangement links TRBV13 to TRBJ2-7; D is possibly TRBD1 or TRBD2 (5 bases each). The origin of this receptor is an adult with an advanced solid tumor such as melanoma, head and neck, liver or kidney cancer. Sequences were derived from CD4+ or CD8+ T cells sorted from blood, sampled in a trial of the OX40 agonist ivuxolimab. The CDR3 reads CASSPTGLSYEQYF. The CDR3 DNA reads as TGTGCCAGCAGCCCTACAGGACTCTCCTACGAGCAGTACTTC.